These 25 T cell receptor beta chains share one sample of origin, sequenced in a study of blood T cell repertoires in COVID-19. Using immunoSEQ multiplex PCR, the repertoire was profiled, and TCRdb retains in-frame clones only, with some absent. The table includes roughly 100,000 clones, 81% detected once. The sequenced sample consisted of peripheral blood. The receptors derive from a woman in her seventies with acute or convalescent COVID-19.

The V call is TRBV19, the J call TRBJ2-5, with D unresolved. Germline V gene sequence: CDR1 LNHDA, CDR2 SQIVND (reference sequence). Deletions cut 3 bases from V and 5 bases from J, with 7 bases between. The CDR3 is 12 amino acids. CDR3 loop: CASSMGTETQYF. The CDR3 region has the DNA TGTGCCAGTAGTATGGGCACGGAGACCCAGTACTTC.

This chain connects TRBV5-4 to TRBJ1-2, with 9 bases fitting TRBD1. Germline assignment: CDR1 SGHNT and CDR2 YYREEE (reference sequence). The V gene end was trimmed by 2 bases and the J gene end by 4 bases; junction bases not matched to a gene: 6. This CDR3 has 15 residues. This CDR3 reads CASSFSGTGLYGYTF. CDR3 bases: TGTGCCAGCAGCTTTAGTGGGACAGGGCTCTATGGCTACACCTTC.

This chain joins TRBV6-1 and TRBJ1-5; D is perhaps TRBD1 (5 bases). Trimming took 0 bases from V and 7 from J, leaving 10 bases between them. Germline assignment: CDR1 MNHNS and CDR2 SASEGT. There are 14 residues in the CDR3. The CDR3 nucleotides are TGTGCCAGCAGTGAAGCGGCGGGGGAGCAGCCCCAGCATTTT. It yields the protein CASSEAAGEQPQHF.

This chain joins TRBV15 and TRBJ2-3; a weak D match, TRBD2 (7 bases). CDR3 length: 14 residues. Germline CDR1 LNHNV, CDR2 YYDKDF (reference sequence). Trimming took off 1 base at V and 5 bases at J, with 10 bases between the two ends. CDR3 protein: CATSRGGGRDTQYF. CDR3 DNA sequence: TGTGCCACCAGCAGAGGCGGGGGCCGAGATACGCAGTATTTT.

The gene calls are TRBV6-5 and TRBJ1-1; possible D gene TRBD1, 6 bases. Germline-derived CDR1 and CDR2 are MNHEY and SVGAGI. Trimming shortened V by 6 bases and J by 2 bases, and 10 bases separated the two germline ends. The CDR3 length is 13 residues. The CDR3 loop reads CASRQGSNTEAFF. CDR3 bases: TGTGCCAGCAGACAGGGTAGCAACACTGAAGCTTTCTTT.

This clone was detected once. The chain carries TRBV30 and TRBJ1-4, with TRBD1 as a possible D gene (6 bases). The germline gives CDR1 GTSNPN, CDR2 SVGIG (reference sequence). The length of the CDR3 is 14 residues. V was cut by 2 bases and J by 5 bases, with 12 bases left in between. The CDR3: CAWSPAGVNEKLFF. CDR3 nucleotide sequence: TGTGCCTGGAGTCCCGCAGGGGTCAATGAAAAACTGTTTTTT.

The J gene is TRBJ2-1, the V gene TRBV28, with 10 bases that match TRBD1. The CDR3 has 19 amino acids. CDR1 MDHEN and CDR2 SYDVKM come from the germline V gene. With V trimmed by 6 bases and J by 6 bases, 20 bases remained unmatched. In DNA, the CDR3 is TGTGCCAGCAGATTCTTTTACTCCAGTCGGGACAGGGGTTCCAATGAGCAGTTCTTC. Translated: CASRFFYSSRDRGSNEQFF.

The rearrangement links TRBV5-5 to TRBJ1-2, with 10 bases that match TRBD1. The V gene end was trimmed by 3 bases and the J gene end by 7 bases; junction bases not matched to a gene: 6. This CDR3 region has 14 residues. Per germline, CDR1 SGHKS and CDR2 YYEKEE (reference sequence). CDR3 in amino acids: CASSSGTGVGGYTF. The CDR3 DNA reads TGTGCCAGCAGCTCCGGGACAGGGGTGGGTGGCTACACCTTC.

The chain couples TRBV18 to TRBJ2-7; possible D gene TRBD2, 7 bases. This CDR3 has 14 residues. CDR1 KGHSH and CDR2 LQKENI come from the germline V gene. Trimming removed 2 bases at V and 5 bases at J, with 13 bases between. The CDR3 nucleotides are TGTGCCAGCTCACCAGGGGGGGCGGTCCACGAGCAGTACTTC. This codes for CASSPGGAVHEQYF.

The gene calls are TRBV11-2 and TRBJ1-2; D call uncertain. Deletions cut 5 bases from V and 0 bases from J, with 10 bases between. In germline, CDR1 is SGHAT, CDR2 FQNNGV. The CDR3 contains 14 residues. The chain's CDR3 is CASSQNTANYGYTF. As DNA, the CDR3 is TGTGCCAGCAGCCAGAATACAGCTAACTATGGCTACACCTTC. The full variable domain, with the rest looked up from reference TRBV11-2 and TRBJ1-2, is EAGVAQSPRYKIIEKRQSVAFWCNPISGHATLYWYQQILGQGPKLLIQFQNNGVVDDSQLPKDRFSAERLKGVDSTLKIQPAKLEDSAVYLCASSQNTANYGYTFGSGTRLTVV.

The V gene is TRBV27, the J gene TRBJ2-5; 11 nucleotides match TRBD2. Germline loops: CDR1 MNHEY, CDR2 SMNVEV (reference sequence). This CDR3 is 14 amino acids long. Unmatched junction bases numbered 4, after V lost 6 bases and J lost 4 bases. CDR3 protein: CASRLAGVLETQYF. The CDR3, as DNA: TGTGCCAGCAGACTAGCGGGGGTTTTAGAGACCCAGTACTTC.

This chain links TRBV7-9 with TRBJ1-5, with D tentatively TRBD1 (6 bases). V dropped 5 bases and J dropped 1 base, with 9 bases sitting between them. CDR3 size: 14 residues. Per germline, CDR1 SEHNR and CDR2 FQNEAQ (reference sequence). The CDR3 protein is CASSTTGSNQPQHF. The CDR3 DNA sequence: TGTGCCAGCAGCACCACAGGGAGCAATCAGCCCCAGCATTTT.

The chain joins TRBV3-1 (or the pseudogene TRBV3-2) to TRBJ2-3, with TRBD1 matching over 7 bases. V lost 0 bases to trimming and J lost 0 bases; unmatched junction nucleotides: 6. The CDR3 spans 17 residues. Germline V lookup: CDR1 LGHDT, CDR2 YNNKEL (reference sequence). CDR3 in amino acids: CASSQDMTGLSTDTQYF. CDR3 in DNA: TGTGCCAGCAGCCAAGATATGACAGGGTTAAGCACAGATACGCAGTATTTT.

There are a few counts of this clone. The V gene is TRBV5-4, the J gene TRBJ1-6; the match to TRBD1 covers 8 bases. V dropped 0 bases and J dropped 6; count of bases not matched to a gene: 2. This CDR3 has 15 amino acids. Per germline, CDR1 SGHNT and CDR2 YYREEE (reference sequence). CDR3 nucleotide sequence: TGTGCCAGCAGCTTGGACAGGGGGTCTAATTCACCCCTCCACTTT. Amino acids: CASSLDRGSNSPLHF.

The chain links TRBV7-9 to TRBJ2-2; no clear D. Trimming pared 5 bases from V and 2 bases from J, leaving 12 bases between. Germline V gives CDR1 SEHNR, CDR2 FQNEAQ (reference sequence). The CDR3 consists of 15 residues. The CDR3 reads CASSHTADNTGELFF. CDR3 bases: TGTGCCAGCAGCCACACCGCAGATAACACCGGGGAGCTGTTTTTT.

This clone was recorded only once. V usage is TRBV7-2 and J usage is TRBJ2-1, with 11 bases identical to TRBD2. V shed 5 bases, J shed 2 bases, and the junction held 5 bases outside the gene matches. The CDR3 loop spans 16 amino acids. CDR1 is SGHTA, CDR2 FQGNSA, per germline. The DNA for the CDR3 is TGTGCCAGCAGCCTCGTAGCGGGAGGGACCTACAATGAGCAGTTCTTC. Translated: CASSLVAGGTYNEQFF.

The chain joins TRBV4-2 to TRBJ2-7, with 7 nucleotides matching TRBD2. The CDR3 runs 14 residues. The V gene's germline CDR1 is LGHNA and CDR2 YNFKEQ. V lost 3 bases and J lost 1; bases outside the gene matches: 3. The CDR3 protein is CASSQNGGSYEQYF. The CDR3 DNA reads as TGTGCCAGCAGCCAGAACGGGGGGTCCTACGAGCAGTACTTC.

The chain couples TRBV6-1 to TRBJ2-7; D is perhaps TRBD2 (6 bases). V lost 0 bases and J lost 4, with 10 bases in between. Germline V CDR1 and CDR2: MNHNS, SASEGT. The CDR3 extends over 14 amino acids. CDR3 nucleotides: TGTGCCAGCAGTGAAGCGGGACTGATATACGAGCAGTACTTC. Protein product: CASSEAGLIYEQYF.

V and J are TRBV19 and TRBJ1-5; D is possibly TRBD1 (6 bases). V was clipped by 3 bases and J by 1 base, with 10 bases between them. The CDR3 extends over 15 amino acids. Germline loops: CDR1 LNHDA, CDR2 SQIVND (reference sequence). The CDR3 nucleotides are TGTGCCAGTAGTATGGGAGGGGGGAGCAATCAGCCCCAGCATTTT. Encoded protein: CASSMGGGSNQPQHF.

Here the CDR3 DNA reads TGTGCCTGGAGAGCCCAGGACAGGGTTCAGTACTTC. Translated, it gives CAWRAQDRVQYF. The V call is TRBV30, the J call TRBJ2-5, with TRBD1 matching over 8 bases. Germline V CDR1 and CDR2: GTSNPN, SVGIG (reference sequence). This CDR3 contains 12 residues. Losses at the gene ends were 3 bases for V and 11 bases for J; bases not matched to a gene: 8.

This clone was observed a handful of times. The sample has other DNA sequences that encode this CDR3 too. CDR3 nucleotides: TGTGCCAGCAGTTTCGGGACAGGGGGCGATCAGCCCCAGCATTTT. Amino acids: CASSFGTGGDQPQHF. The V and J genes are TRBV27 and TRBJ1-5, with 12 bases fitting TRBD1. The CDR3 has 15 amino acids. V trimming: 3 bases; J trimming: 5 bases; junction bases outside the gene matches: 2. Germline V gene lookup returns CDR1 MNHEY and CDR2 SMNVEV (reference sequence).

The chain uses TRBV19 and TRBJ2-7; D might be TRBD1 (6 bases). Germline V gene lookup returns CDR1 LNHDA and CDR2 SQIVND (reference sequence). The CDR3 is 14 residues long. V lost 1 base and J 3 bases, leaving 10 bases between the germline ends. CDR3: CASSIGGQIYEQYF. CDR3 DNA: TGTGCCAGTAGTATAGGGGGGCAGATCTACGAGCAGTACTTC.

The rearrangement uses TRBV27 and TRBJ1-4; TRBD1 matches 7 bases. The CDR3 has 14 amino acids. Germline-derived CDR1 and CDR2 are MNHEY and SMNVEV (reference sequence). The ends lost 9 bases at V and 0 bases at J; junction bases unmatched: 4. CDR3 DNA: TGTGCCAGTCAGGGGGTAGCAACTAATGAAAAACTGTTTTTT. Protein product: CASQGVATNEKLFF.

This clone was seen more than once but under ten times. J is TRBJ1-1 and V is TRBV6-2 or TRBV6-3; maybe TRBD1 (5 bases). This CDR3 comprises 14 residues. The germline CDR1 and CDR2 sequences are MNHEY and SVGEGT. The germline V and J ends were trimmed by 6 bases and 2 bases, with 13 bases remaining between them. The CDR3 DNA is TGTGCCAGCAGCCCCGAAGACAGAAACACTGAAGCTTTCTTT. Residues: CASSPEDRNTEAFF.

The chain couples TRBV5-1 to TRBJ2-2; D remains unclear. Trimming removed 4 bases from V and 1 base from J, with 11 bases in between. The CDR3 totals 15 residues. Germline loops: CDR1 SGHRS, CDR2 YFSETQ. The CDR3, as DNA: TGCGCCAGCAGCACCGATATACAGAACACCGGGGAGCTGTTTTTT. Protein: CASSTDIQNTGELFF.